These 20 T cell receptor beta chains came from one sample sequenced in a study of identical twins. TCRdb redid the calling of the 5' RACE reads with MiXCR, one entry per CDR3 protein. The data contain approximately 1.8 million distinct CDR3 sequences, about 30% of them singletons. What was sequenced was cord blood. These receptor sequences come from a newborn girl in good health.

The chain carries TRBV25-1 and TRBJ2-3; TRBD2 aligns across 14 bases. CDR1 MGHDK and CDR2 SYGVNS come from the germline V gene. The CDR3 contains 17 residues. V shed 3 bases, J shed 2 bases, and the junction held 4 bases outside the gene matches. The CDR3 region has the DNA TGTGCCAGCAGTGACCTGGGACTAGCGGGAGTCACAGATACGCAGTATTTT. This sequence encodes CASSDLGLAGVTDTQYF.

V gene TRBV9 combines with J gene TRBJ2-1; 11 bases are shared with TRBD1. The J call could be wrong; TRBJ2-7 is a better fit for the DNA end. The CDR3 covers 16 residues. Germline lookup yields CDR1 SGDLS and CDR2 YYNGEE. The chain's CDR3 is CASSVGGQGGYNEQYF. CDR3 nucleotides: TGTGCCAGCAGCGTAGGGGGACAGGGGGGCTACAATGAGCAGTACTTC.

Comments on this clonotype: Its ends do not fully match the called genes, so a read error is possible. The chain has TRBV4-1 and TRBJ2-1; TRBD1 matches 7 bases. Germline V CDR1 and CDR2: MGHRA, YSYEKL. CDR3 length: 20 amino acids. CDR3 amino acids: CASSQMFGTAPLSSYNERFF. CDR3 nucleotide sequence: TGCGCCAGCAGCCAAATGTTTGGGACAGCACCCCTTAGCTCCTACAATGAGCGGTTCTTC.

The chain links TRBV6-6 to TRBJ2-5, with 7 bases matching TRBD1. The CDR3 extends over 14 amino acids. V gave up 5 bases and J gave up 9 bases; unmatched junction bases: 12. Germline CDR1 MNHNY, CDR2 SVGAGI (reference sequence). The CDR3 nucleotides are TGTGCCAGCAGTATCGGGACAGCTCAACTGGCCCAGTACTTC. It encodes CASSIGTAQLAQYF.

This clonotype was found a few times. J is TRBJ1-1 and V is TRBV7-2, with D maybe TRBD1 (5 bases). The germline V gene encodes CDR1 SGHTA and CDR2 FQGNSA. There are 15 residues in the CDR3. The V end was cut by 4 bases, the J end by 0 bases, with 12 bases between. CDR3 sequence reads: CASSWWGGMNTEAFF. The CDR3 nucleotides are TGTGCCAGCAGCTGGTGGGGGGGGATGAACACTGAAGCTTTCTTT.

The chain couples TRBV20-1 to TRBJ1-6; D unresolved. The germline V gene has CDR1 DFQATT and CDR2 SNEGSKA (reference sequence). V was clipped by 4 bases and J by 6 bases, with 13 bases between them. The CDR3 extends over 14 amino acids. For the CDR3, the DNA is TGCAGTGCTAACCCAGGCTCCCTTAATTCACCCCTCCACTTT. Encoded protein: CSANPGSLNSPLHF.

Worth noting for this clonotype: A read error may be the cause here, since a much bigger clone is one base away. V and J are TRBV28 and TRBJ2-1; 9 bases are shared with TRBD2. The germline V gene has CDR1 MDHEN and CDR2 SYDVKM. V lost 10 bases, J lost 2 bases, and 3 bases stayed unmatched. This CDR3 is 13 amino acids long. The CDR3 reads CAIRLAAYNEQFF. Written as DNA, the CDR3 is TGTGCCATCAGACTAGCGGCCTACAATGAGCAGTTCTTC.

This clonotype occurred many times. As DNA, the CDR3 is TGCAGCGTTCTGCCTGACAGGGGAGCGACAGATACGCAGTATTTT. It codes for CSVLPDRGATDTQYF. The chain carries TRBV29-1 and TRBJ2-3; 8 positions match TRBD1. The CDR3 consists of 15 residues. Germline trimming cut 5 bases from V and 3 bases from J; bases unmatched to any gene: 10. The germline V gene encodes CDR1 SQVTM and CDR2 ANQGSEA.

The J gene is TRBJ1-2, the V gene TRBV7-9; D not certain. V lost 5 bases and J lost 6, with 16 bases in between. This CDR3 region has 14 residues. The V gene's germline CDR1 is SEHNR and CDR2 FQNEAQ (reference sequence). The CDR3 DNA sequence: TGTGCCAGCAGCCTCGGAATGGGCCCAAATGGCTACACCTTC. It yields the protein CASSLGMGPNGYTF.

The rearrangement uses TRBV20-1 and TRBJ1-5, with TRBD1 as a possible D gene (6 bases). Per the germline V gene, CDR1 is DFQATT and CDR2 is SNEGSKA (reference sequence). V was cut by 2 bases and J by 4 bases, with 21 bases left in between. This CDR3 is 17 amino acids long. The CDR3 here is CSARSATNRVRNQPQHF. Here the CDR3 DNA reads TGCAGTGCTAGATCCGCAACGAACAGGGTTAGGAATCAGCCCCAGCATTTT.

This clonotype was picked up a small number of times. The gene calls are TRBV3-1 and TRBJ1-1; D ambiguous. CDR1 and CDR2 (germline): LGHDT, YNNKEL (reference sequence). V lost 1 base and J lost 5, with 8 bases in between. This CDR3 contains 13 residues. The CDR3 protein is CASSQVGITEAFF. CDR3 DNA: TGTGCCAGCAGCCAAGTCGGGATTACTGAAGCTTTCTTT.

Only a few counts were recorded for this clonotype. This sequence joins TRBV29-1 and TRBJ2-5; possibly TRBD2 for D (6 bases). Germline V gene lookup returns CDR1 SQVTM and CDR2 ANQGSEA. Trimming took 4 bases from V and 11 from J, leaving 20 bases between them. The CDR3 sequence is 13 residues long. CDR3 DNA sequence: TGCAGCGTTGCCAGTATACTAGCATATGAGCAGTACTTC. Amino acids: CSVASILAYEQYF.

There are a few counts of this clonotype. The V call is TRBV12-3 or TRBV12-4, the J call TRBJ2-5; the D gene is possibly TRBD2 (5 bases). V gave up 3 bases and J gave up 5 bases, with 16 bases separating them. The CDR3 sequence is 15 residues long. CDR3 in amino acids: CASSLFITSGETQYF. The CDR3 DNA reads as TGTGCCAGCAGTTTGTTCATAACTAGTGGGGAGACCCAGTACTTC.

This clonotype was recorded a few times. This chain links TRBV5-1 with TRBJ1-2, with D tentatively TRBD1 (6 bases). CDR1 is SGHRS and CDR2 is YFSETQ in the germline V gene. V gave up 4 bases and J gave up 5 bases, with 12 bases separating them. CDR3 size: 13 residues. In DNA, the CDR3 is TGCGCCAGCAGCAATGGGGGCGGTTATGGCTACACCTTC. It specifies CASSNGGGYGYTF.

The chain combines TRBV7-2 with TRBJ2-3; a possible D gene is TRBD1 (6 bases). CDR1 is SGHTA, CDR2 FQGNSA, per germline. V lost 5 bases and J lost 5, with 11 bases in between. This CDR3 is 13 amino acids long. This chain's CDR3 is CASSARTVDTQYF. The CDR3 DNA is TGTGCCAGCAGCGCCCGGACAGTAGATACGCAGTATTTT.

In DNA, the CDR3 is TGTGCCAGCAGCCCAGGGACTAGCGGGAGCTTTTTTTTTTATGAGCAGTTCTTC. Translation gives CASSPGTSGSFFFYEQFF. The J gene is TRBJ2-1, the V gene TRBV12-3 or TRBV12-4; TRBD2 aligns across 14 bases. Germline trimming cut 6 bases from V and 8 bases from J; bases unmatched to any gene: 15. The CDR3 has 18 amino acids.

V and J are TRBV6-6 and TRBJ1-5, with D possibly being TRBD1 (5 bases). Germline V gene data show CDR1 as MNHNY and CDR2 as SVGAGI (reference sequence). CDR3 size: 14 residues. V was shortened by 3 bases and J by 6 bases, with 12 bases between the two germline ends. CDR3 sequence (DNA): TGTGCCAGCAGTTATCAGGGAGGGCCTCAGCCCCAGCATTTT. Its protein is CASSYQGGPQPQHF.

This clonotype was seen a handful of times. V usage is TRBV5-1 and J usage is TRBJ2-1; 9 positions agree with TRBD2. V dropped 4 bases and J dropped 5; count of bases not matched to a gene: 7. The CDR3 totals 15 residues. The germline gives CDR1 SGHRS, CDR2 YFSETQ. The CDR3 region has the DNA TGCGCCAGCAGCAACCCGGGACTAGCAGACAATGAGCAGTTCTTC. This encodes CASSNPGLADNEQFF.

This clonotype appeared a few times. J is TRBJ2-7 and V is TRBV6-6; TRBD2 matches at 12 bases. V lost 10 bases to trimming and J lost 3 bases; unmatched junction nucleotides: 4. The germline CDR1 and CDR2 sequences are MNHNY and SVGAGI (reference sequence). This CDR3 is 13 amino acids long. The CDR3 protein is CATRLAGDYEQYF. In nucleotides, the CDR3 is TGTGCCACGCGACTAGCGGGGGACTACGAGCAGTACTTC.

This clonotype was recorded at least ten times. V and J are TRBV27 and TRBJ2-7; tentative D call: TRBD1 (6 bases). Trimming removed 5 bases from V and 0 bases from J, with 14 bases in between. The CDR3 covers 15 residues. From germline, CDR1 is MNHEY and CDR2 SMNVEV (reference sequence). The CDR3 bases are TGTGCCAGCAGTCTAAACAGGGCGAGCTCCTACGAGCAGTACTTC. Translating gives CASSLNRASSYEQYF.